This T cell receptor (beta chain) was documented in a study of blood T cell repertoires in COVID-19. As for the study in general: T cells, B-cell-depleted T cells, or PBMCs supplied cDNA or gDNA.

Assay: immunoSEQ multiplex PCR; the TCRdb copy retains only in-frame clones and omits some. Of about 99,000 clones in the sample, roughly 84% are singletons; the top ten hold 2%. This clone was counted only a few times. Trimming stripped 3 bases from V and 1 base from J, with 15 bases between. The germline gives CDR1 GTSNPN, CDR2 SVGIG (reference sequence). The CDR3 is 15 amino acids. The receptor was isolated from a man aged 70 or older with active or convalescent COVID-19. The source material was peripheral blood. The J gene is TRBJ1-1, the V gene TRBV30, with a weak D call TRBD1 (6 bases). The CDR3 here is CAWRPRGQWNTEAFF. CDR3 sequence (DNA): TGTGCCTGGAGGCCACGGGGACAATGGAACACTGAAGCTTTCTTT.